What follows describes a single TCR beta chain. Antigen: not known. This specimen comes from a study of radiotherapy plus CTLA-4 blockade in lung cancer. Study summary: Of the patients, about 18% showed objective responses and roughly 31% attained disease control. The study, taken as a whole, reports: Expansion of tumor-derived TCR clones was observed in blood after radiotherapy plus ipilimumab. Early clone dynamics of blood T cells, plus interferon-beta, reportedly predicted response best.

Receiving focal radiation plus CTLA-4 blockade with ipilimumab were patients who had chemo-refractory metastatic non-small-cell lung cancer. Clones were read by immunoSEQ multiplex PCR, and TCRdb kept only the in-frame ones, dropping some. The sample lists under 45,000 clones; roughly three quarters were seen once. J gave up 1 base and V 7 bases, and 3 bases lay outside the gene matches. The CDR3 sequence is 13 residues long. CDR1 and CDR2 (germline): MGHDK, SYGVNS. The clonotype comes from a human donor with non-small cell lung cancer that progressed on radiotherapy plus ipilimumab. The source was peripheral blood, collected from a patient treated with radiotherapy plus ipilimumab. The chain is built from TRBV25-1 and TRBJ1-1, with 7 bases that match TRBD1. CDR3 DNA sequence: TGTGCCAGCAAGGACAGGAAGAACACTGAAGCTTTCTTT. Protein product: CASKDRKNTEAFF.